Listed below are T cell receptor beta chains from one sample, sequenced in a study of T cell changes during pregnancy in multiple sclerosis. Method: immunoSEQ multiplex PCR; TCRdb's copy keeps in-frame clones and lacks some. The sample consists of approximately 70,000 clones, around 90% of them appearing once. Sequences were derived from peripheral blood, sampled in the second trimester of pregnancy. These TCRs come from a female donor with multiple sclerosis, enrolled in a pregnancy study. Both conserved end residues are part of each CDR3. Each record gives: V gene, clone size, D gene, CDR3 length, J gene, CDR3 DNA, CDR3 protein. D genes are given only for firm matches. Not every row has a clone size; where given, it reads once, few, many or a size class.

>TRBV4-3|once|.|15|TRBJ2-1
TGCGCCAGCAGCCAAGATGGCGGGCTCGGGAATGAGCAGTTCTTC
CASSQDGGLGNEQFF
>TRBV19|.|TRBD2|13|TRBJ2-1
TGTGCCAGTAGTATAGAAAAGGGACTAGAGCAGTTCTTC
CASSIEKGLEQFF
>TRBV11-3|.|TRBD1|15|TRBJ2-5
TGTGCCAGCAGCTCATCACGGACAGGGGAAGAGACTCAGTACTTC
CASSSSRTGEETQYF
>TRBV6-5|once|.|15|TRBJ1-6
TGTGCCAGCAGGCCTGGAGGGGTTGCTAATTCACCCCTCCACTTT
CASRPGGVANSPLHF
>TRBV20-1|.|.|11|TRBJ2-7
TGCAGTGCCAATAATGGCAACGAGCAGTACTTC
CSANNGNEQYF
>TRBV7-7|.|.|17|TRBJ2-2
TGTGCTAGCAGCTTAAACGGGGCGGGACCAGTCACCGGGGAGCTGTTTTTT
CASSLNGAGPVTGELFF
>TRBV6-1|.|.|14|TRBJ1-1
TGTGCCAGCAGTAGGGGCTCTTATAGCACTGAAGCTTTCTTT
CASSRGSYSTEAFF
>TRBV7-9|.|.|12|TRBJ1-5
TGTGCCAGCAGCCGACAGGAGCAGCCCCAGCATTTT
CASSRQEQPQHF
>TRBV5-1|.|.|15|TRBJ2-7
TGCGCCAGCAGCCCTATAGCGGAAAGCTCCTACGAGCAGTACTTC
CASSPIAESSYEQYF
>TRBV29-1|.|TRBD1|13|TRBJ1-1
TGCAGCGCTTCCAGGGGGATCGAGGGTGAAGCTTTCTTT
CSASRGIEGEAFF
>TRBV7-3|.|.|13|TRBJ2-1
TGTGCCAGCAGCTTAATGGCTGTTCATGAGCAGTTCTTC
CASSLMAVHEQFF
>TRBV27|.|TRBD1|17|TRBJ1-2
TGTGCCAGCAGTTTAGTGGGACAGGGGTCGTTGTTGCTAGGCTACACCTTC
CASSLVGQGSLLLGYTF
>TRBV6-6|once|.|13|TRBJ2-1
TGTGCCAGCACAGGTCCTTTAGGCAATGAGCAGTTCTTC
CASTGPLGNEQFF
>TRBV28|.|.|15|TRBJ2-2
TGTGCCAGCAGATCCGGGACACTACACACCGGGGAGCTGTTTTTT
CASRSGTLHTGELFF
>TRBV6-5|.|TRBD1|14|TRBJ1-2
TGTGCCAGCAGTCCGAGGACAGGGCACTATGGCTACACCTTC
CASSPRTGHYGYTF
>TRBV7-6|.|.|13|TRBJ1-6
TGTGCCAGCAGCGCAACCACTGGTTCACCCCTCCACTTT
CASSATTGSPLHF
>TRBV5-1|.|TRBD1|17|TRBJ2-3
TGCGCCAGCAGCTCGGGACAGGGTAGCTTTGACACAGATACGCAGTATTTT
CASSSGQGSFDTDTQYF
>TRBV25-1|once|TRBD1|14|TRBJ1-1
TGTGCCAGCAGTGATGACAGGGCAGGCACTGAAGCTTTCTTT
CASSDDRAGTEAFF
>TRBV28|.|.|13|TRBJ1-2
TGTGCCAGCAGTTTAGCACAGATCTATGGCTACACCTTC
CASSLAQIYGYTF
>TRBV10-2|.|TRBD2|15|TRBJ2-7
TGCGCCAGCAGTGAGCCCGGACTAGCGAACTACGAGCAGTACTTC
CASSEPGLANYEQYF
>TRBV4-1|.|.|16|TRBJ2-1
TGCGCCAGCAGCCAACCAGACGGGAGTTCTTACAATGAGCAGTTCTTC
CASSQPDGSSYNEQFF
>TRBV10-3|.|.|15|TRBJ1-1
TGTGCCATCAGTGAGTCTGACAGGAAGAACACTGAAGCTTTCTTT
CAISESDRKNTEAFF
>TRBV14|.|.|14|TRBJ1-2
TGTGCCAGCAGCCAAGCCAGGGGAAACTATGGCTACACCTTC
CASSQARGNYGYTF
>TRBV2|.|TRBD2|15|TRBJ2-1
TGTGCCAGCAGTGCGCTAGCGGGATGGAACAATGAGCAGTTCTTC
CASSALAGWNNEQFF
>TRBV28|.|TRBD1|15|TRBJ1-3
TGTGCCAGCAGACGCGAGGGACAGAAAAGAAACACCATATATTTT
CASRREGQKRNTIYF
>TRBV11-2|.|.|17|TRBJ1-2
TGTGCCAGCAGCGTTGGGCCGCAGGCTGGATCTAACTATGGCTACACCTTC
CASSVGPQAGSNYGYTF
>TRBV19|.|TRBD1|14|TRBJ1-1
TGTGCCAGTAGTAGGGACAGGATGAACACTGAAGCTTTCTTT
CASSRDRMNTEAFF
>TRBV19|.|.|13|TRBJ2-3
TGTGCCAGTAGCTCTTGGGGGCCAGATACGCAGTATTTT
CASSSWGPDTQYF
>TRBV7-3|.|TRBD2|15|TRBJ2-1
TGTGCCAGCAGCTTAATAGCGGGTGGGTACAATGAGCAGTTCTTC
CASSLIAGGYNEQFF
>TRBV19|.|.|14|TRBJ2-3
TGTGCCAGTAGTATAGATCGAGGAAGAGATACGCAGTATTTT
CASSIDRGRDTQYF
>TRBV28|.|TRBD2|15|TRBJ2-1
TGTGCCAGCAGTTTGCCCAGCGGGAGCTTCCATGAGCAGTTCTTC
CASSLPSGSFHEQFF
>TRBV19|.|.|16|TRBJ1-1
TGTGCCAGCCAAAACCGTGAGGCGGGGCCAGGGACTGAAGCTTTCTTT
CASQNREAGPGTEAFF
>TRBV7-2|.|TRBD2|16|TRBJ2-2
TGTGCCAGCAGCCGACTAGCGGGAGCTCCTGCCGGGGAGCTGTTTTTT
CASSRLAGAPAGELFF
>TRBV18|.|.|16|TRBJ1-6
TGTGCCAGCTCACCATCCGGTAATTTAGATAATTCACCCCTCCACTTT
CASSPSGNLDNSPLHF
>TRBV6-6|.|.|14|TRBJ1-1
TGTGCCAGCAGTTACGGGGGCGGGGGCACTGAAGCTTTCTTT
CASSYGGGGTEAFF
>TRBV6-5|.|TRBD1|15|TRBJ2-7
TGTGCCAGCAGTTACTCCCGGACAGGGGGCTACGAGCAGTACTTC
CASSYSRTGGYEQYF
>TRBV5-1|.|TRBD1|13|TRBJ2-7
TGCGCCAGCAGCACCGGGACAGCCTACGAGCAGTACTTC
CASSTGTAYEQYF
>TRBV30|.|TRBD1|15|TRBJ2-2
TGTGCCTGGAGTCGGAGTAGAGCAGGGGGCGGGGAGCTGTTTTTT
CAWSRSRAGGGELFF
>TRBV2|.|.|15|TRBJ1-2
TGTGCCAGCAGTGGCGCAGTTTTCCAGGGGCATGGCTACACCTTC
CASSGAVFQGHGYTF
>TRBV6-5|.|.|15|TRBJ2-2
TGTGCCAGCAGTTACCTACTTATGCCCACCGGGGAGCTGTTTTTT
CASSYLLMPTGELFF
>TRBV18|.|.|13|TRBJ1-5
TGTGCCAGCTCGATAGTGAGAGATCAGCCCCAGCATTTT
CASSIVRDQPQHF
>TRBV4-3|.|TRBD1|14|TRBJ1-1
TGCGCCAGCAGCCAAAAAACAGGGACAGCTGAAGCTTTCTTT
CASSQKTGTAEAFF
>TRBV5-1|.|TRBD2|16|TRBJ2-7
TGCGCCAGCAGCGGGGCTACTAGCGGTGGTGCCTACGAGCAGTACTTC
CASSGATSGGAYEQYF
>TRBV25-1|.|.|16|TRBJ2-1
TGTGCCAGCAGTTCTTACTCGGGCGGGTCCTACAATGAGCAGTTCTTC
CASSSYSGGSYNEQFF
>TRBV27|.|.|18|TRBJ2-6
TGTGCCAGCAGTTTATTAGGCGGCGCAGGGCCTGGGGCCAACGTCCTGACTTTC
CASSLLGGAGPGANVLTF
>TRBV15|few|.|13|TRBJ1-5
TGTGCCACCGCGCCAGGCCCCAATCAGCCCCAGCATTTT
CATAPGPNQPQHF
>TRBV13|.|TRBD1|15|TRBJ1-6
TGTGCCAGCAGCTTTTTCACAGGGGATAATTCACCCCTCCACTTT
CASSFFTGDNSPLHF
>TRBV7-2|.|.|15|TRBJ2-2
TGTGCCAGCAGCTTATCTCAGGGGTCCACCGGGGAGCTGTTTTTT
CASSLSQGSTGELFF
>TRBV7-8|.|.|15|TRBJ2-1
TGTGCCAGCAGCTTCCCGGGGAGCTCCTACAATGAGCAGTTCTTC
CASSFPGSSYNEQFF
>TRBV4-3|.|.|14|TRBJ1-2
TGCGCCAGCAGCCAAGAAGTCAGGGCCCATGGCTACACCTTC
CASSQEVRAHGYTF
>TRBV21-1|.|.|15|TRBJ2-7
TGTGCCAGCAGGGAACGACAGGGGAGCTCCTACGAGCAGTACTTC
CASRERQGSSYEQYF
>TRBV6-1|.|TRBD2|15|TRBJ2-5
TGTGCCAGCAGTAGAAATAGCGGGATAGGGGAGACCCAGTACTTC
CASSRNSGIGETQYF
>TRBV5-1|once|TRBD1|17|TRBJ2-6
TGCGCCAGCAGCTCCGGACAGGGAAGGTCTGGGGCCAACGTCCTGACTTTC
CASSSGQGRSGANVLTF